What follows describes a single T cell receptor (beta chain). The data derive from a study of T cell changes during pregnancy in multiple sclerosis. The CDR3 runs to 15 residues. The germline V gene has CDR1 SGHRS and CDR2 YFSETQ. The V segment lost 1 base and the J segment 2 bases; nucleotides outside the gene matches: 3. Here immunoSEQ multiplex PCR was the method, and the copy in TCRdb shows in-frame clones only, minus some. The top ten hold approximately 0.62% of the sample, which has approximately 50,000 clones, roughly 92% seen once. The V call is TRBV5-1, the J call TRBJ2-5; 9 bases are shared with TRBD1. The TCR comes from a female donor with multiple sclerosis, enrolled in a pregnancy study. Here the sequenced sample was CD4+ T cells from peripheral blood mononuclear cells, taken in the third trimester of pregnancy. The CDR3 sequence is CASSLPGTGQETQYF. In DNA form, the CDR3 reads TGCGCCAGCAGCTTGCCCGGGACAGGGCAAGAGACCCAGTACTTC.